Shown below are 24 T cell receptor beta chains from a single sample sequenced in a study of immune evolution from preneoplasia to lung adenocarcinoma. Here immunoSEQ multiplex PCR was the method, and the copy in TCRdb shows in-frame clones only, minus some. The table shows approximately 11,000 clones, with approximately 81% occurring only once. Sequenced material: FFPE minimally invasive lung adenocarcinoma tissue. The receptor set was obtained from a person aged 65 to 85 with lung adenocarcinoma.

V gene TRBV6-1 combines with J gene TRBJ1-4; 9 nucleotides agree with TRBD1. The ends lost 4 bases at V and 3 bases at J; junction bases unmatched: 6. Germline V gene data show CDR1 as MNHNS and CDR2 as SASEGT. CDR3 length: 16 amino acids. DNA for the CDR3: TGTGCCAGCAGTGCACTTGGACAGGGGTCTAATGAAAAACTGTTTTTT. The encoded protein is CASSALGQGSNEKLFF.

This clone was recorded once. At one of its ends the junction is not consistent with the germline gene, which may arise from a read error. This sequence joins TRBV6-5 and TRBJ2-7, with TRBD2 identical over 7 bases. This CDR3 is built from 15 residues. Germline V gene data show CDR1 as MNHEY and CDR2 as SVGAGI. CDR3 in DNA: TGTGCCAGCAGTTACGGGGCTAGCGGACAATACGAGCAGTGCTTC. It is translated as CASSYGASGQYEQCF.

This chain links TRBV30 with TRBJ1-1, with no clear D. The CDR3 loop spans 13 amino acids. The V and J ends lost 1 base and 6 bases respectively, with 12 bases between them. The germline V gene encodes CDR1 GTSNPN and CDR2 SVGIG (reference sequence). The CDR3 DNA reads TGTGCCTGGAGTGATACGCGGAGAGCTGAAGCTTTCTTT. The encoded protein is CAWSDTRRAEAFF.

The rearrangement uses TRBV5-1 and TRBJ1-1; D is unresolved. The CDR3 runs to 13 residues. The germline V gene has CDR1 SGHRS and CDR2 YFSETQ. V was trimmed by 0 bases and J by 1 base, leaving 4 bases between them. The CDR3 region has the DNA TGCGCCAGCAGCTTGGCCGGGAACACTGAAGCTTTCTTT. As protein: CASSLAGNTEAFF.

This clone showed up just once. A clone one base away is much larger, so this may be a read error. The chain is built from TRBV9 and TRBJ2-7, with 7 positions matching TRBD2. The length of the CDR3 is 17 residues. Germline CDR1 SGDLS, CDR2 YYNGEE. Trimming removed 3 bases from V and 2 bases from J; junction bases left unmatched: 14. Here the CDR3 reads CASSAQSQASGTYEQYF. CDR3 nucleotide sequence: TGTGCCAGCAGCGCCCAGTCTCAGGCTAGCGGCACCTACGAGCAGTACTTC.

This sequence joins TRBV7-2 and TRBJ1-3; D remains ambiguous. This CDR3 is 11 amino acids long. In germline, CDR1 is SGHTA, CDR2 FQGNSA. Trimming pared 6 bases from V and 8 bases from J, leaving 8 bases between. The CDR3 region is CASSLGDTIYF. CDR3 DNA sequence: TGTGCCAGCAGTCTCGGGGACACCATATATTTT.

This clone was recorded once. The CDR3 loop is CAISESGAGVNNEQFF. The CDR3 nucleotides are TGTGCCATCAGTGAGTCTGGAGCGGGAGTTAACAATGAGCAGTTCTTC. The V call is TRBV10-3, the J call TRBJ2-1, with 8 bases identical to TRBD2. V shed 0 bases and J 5 bases; nucleotides not matched to a gene: 6. Germline V gene lookup returns CDR1 ENHRY and CDR2 SYGVKD. The CDR3 runs to 16 residues.

This chain connects TRBV28 to TRBJ2-7, with D unclear. CDR1 MDHEN and CDR2 SYDVKM come from the germline V gene. There are 13 residues in the CDR3. V lost 3 bases and J lost 4, with 10 bases in between. Here the CDR3 DNA reads TGTGCCAGCAGTTTCCTCCTAGGGTACGAGCAGTACTTC. It yields the protein CASSFLLGYEQYF.

This sequence joins TRBV20-1 and TRBJ1-2, with D hard to call. Deletions cut 6 bases from V and 2 bases from J, with 7 bases between. CDR1 and CDR2 (germline): DFQATT, SNEGSKA (reference sequence). This CDR3 is built from 11 residues. The CDR3 protein is CSAKLNYGYTF. CDR3 sequence (DNA): TGCAGTGCAAAACTAAACTATGGCTACACCTTC.

This chain uses TRBV6-1 with TRBJ2-7, with 7 bases fitting TRBD1. Trimming removed 11 bases from V and 6 bases from J; junction bases left unmatched: 10. CDR1 is MNHNS, CDR2 SASEGT, per germline. CDR3 length: 12 amino acids. The CDR3 sequence is CAYEEGAGEQYF. The CDR3 DNA is TGTGCCTACGAAGAGGGGGCTGGCGAGCAGTACTTC.

CDR3 region: CATSSAVWGQPQHF. The CDR3, as DNA: TGTGCCACCAGCAGTGCGGTGTGGGGGCAGCCCCAGCATTTT. The J gene is TRBJ1-5, the V gene TRBV15, with a weak D call TRBD1 (5 bases). This CDR3 has 14 amino acids. In germline, CDR1 is LNHNV, CDR2 YYDKDF (reference sequence). V was shortened by 3 bases and J by 7 bases, with 13 bases between the two germline ends.

The rearrangement joins TRBV4-2 to TRBJ1-2; perhaps TRBD1 as D (6 bases). V lost 4 bases and J 3 bases, leaving 12 bases between the germline ends. The CDR3 sequence is 14 residues long. Germline V lookup: CDR1 LGHNA, CDR2 YNFKEQ. The CDR3 DNA follows: TGTGCCAGCAGCCTCTGGACAGAAGACTATGGCTACACCTTC. This translates into CASSLWTEDYGYTF.

V and J are TRBV5-1 and TRBJ2-3, with D perhaps matching TRBD1 (5 bases). Germline values: CDR1 SGHRS, CDR2 YFSETQ. CDR3 length: 13 amino acids. V was pared by 4 bases and J by 6 bases, with 12 bases between. The CDR3 DNA follows: TGCGCCAGCAGCCTCAGGGTTCAGGATACGCAGTATTTT. It specifies CASSLRVQDTQYF.

The J gene is TRBJ1-2, the V gene TRBV9; 7 positions match TRBD1. Germline V CDR1 and CDR2: SGDLS, YYNGEE. V shed 0 bases, J shed 6 bases, and the junction held 8 bases outside the gene matches. The CDR3 runs 15 residues. DNA of the CDR3: TGTGCCAGCAGCGTAGTCCCGACAGGGACGAATGGCTACACCTTC. Residues: CASSVVPTGTNGYTF.

The chain recombines TRBV30 with TRBJ1-1, with TRBD1 as a possible D gene (5 bases). This CDR3 region has 14 residues. Trimming pared 8 bases from V and 1 base from J, leaving 17 bases between. Per germline, CDR1 GTSNPN and CDR2 SVGIG (reference sequence). The CDR3 nucleotides are TGTGCCCGTGATACAGGATTACCGAACACTGAAGCTTTCTTT. Protein sequence: CARDTGLPNTEAFF.

The J gene is TRBJ2-1, the V gene TRBV2; the D is unclear. The CDR3 is 12 residues long. The germline gives CDR1 SNHLY, CDR2 FYNNEI. The V end was cut by 4 bases, the J end by 9 bases, with 10 bases between. For the CDR3, the DNA is TGTGCCAGCAGTGCTGATTTCGGTGAGCAGTTCTTC. Translated, it gives CASSADFGEQFF.

The chain has TRBV4-2 and TRBJ2-3, with 11 bases fitting TRBD2. Per germline, CDR1 LGHNA and CDR2 YNFKEQ. The J segment lost 3 bases and the V segment lost 2 bases, leaving 4 bases of the junction unmatched. This CDR3 has 16 amino acids. In DNA, the CDR3 is TGTGCCAGCAGCCAATCCGTAGCGGGAGGGACAGATACGCAGTATTTT. Its protein product is CASSQSVAGGTDTQYF.

The chain uses TRBV5-1 and TRBJ2-3; TRBD2 matches 8 bases. Unmatched junction bases numbered 5, after V lost 6 bases and J lost 2 bases. Germline CDR1 is SGHRS and CDR2 is YFSETQ. The CDR3 length is 14 residues. For the CDR3, the DNA is TGCGCCAGCATGGCGGGAGGCCCCACAGATACGCAGTATTTT. Translation gives CASMAGGPTDTQYF. Using reference TRBV5-1 and TRBJ2-3 for the parts outside the CDR3, the full variable domain is KAGVTQTPRYLIKTRGQQVTLSCSPISGHRSVSWYQQTPGQGLQFLFEYFSETQRNKGNFPGRFSGRQFSNSRSEMNVSTLELGDSALYLCASMAGGPTDTQYFGPGTRLTVL.

The chain links TRBV2 to TRBJ2-3; D remains unclear. Looked up from germline, CDR1 is SNHLY and CDR2 is FYNNEI. V lost 6 bases, J lost 6 bases, and 19 bases lay in between. CDR3 length equals 15 residues. The CDR3 reads CASRRTDHKTDTQYF. CDR3 in DNA: TGTGCCAGCAGGCGCACCGACCATAAGACCGATACGCAGTATTTT.

The rearrangement links TRBV18 to TRBJ2-7; 8 nucleotides line up with TRBD1. V shed 8 bases, J shed 5 bases, and the junction held 5 bases outside the gene matches. Per germline, CDR1 KGHSH and CDR2 LQKENI. The CDR3 runs to 12 residues. DNA for the CDR3: TGTGCCAGCGAAGACAGGGGCCACGAGCAGTACTTC. Translation gives CASEDRGHEQYF.

The chain employs TRBV9 and TRBJ2-3, with 7 positions matching TRBD1. Germline V gene sequence: CDR1 SGDLS, CDR2 YYNGEE. V gave up 1 base and J gave up 1 base; unmatched junction bases: 6. The CDR3 is made up of 16 amino acids. CDR3 residues: CASSVIRTGGTDTQYF. For the CDR3, the DNA is TGTGCCAGCAGCGTAATACGGACAGGAGGCACAGATACGCAGTATTTT.

In nucleotides, the CDR3 is TGTGCCAGCAGCTTTCGGACTTTAATAGAGACCCAGTACTTC. Protein product: CASSFRTLIETQYF. The V call is TRBV7-8, the J call TRBJ2-5; maybe TRBD2 (5 bases). Deletions cut 3 bases from V and 4 bases from J, with 12 bases between. Per germline, CDR1 SGHVS and CDR2 FQNEAQ. The CDR3 is 14 residues long.

A single count supports this clone. V gene TRBV29-1 combines with J gene TRBJ2-6, with a tentative D call TRBD2 (6 bases). Germline CDR1 and CDR2: SQVTM and ANQGSEA. Trimming stripped 0 bases from V and 7 bases from J, with 10 bases between. This CDR3 contains 14 residues. Here the CDR3 DNA reads TGCAGCGTTGAAGAGCCGGAGGGTGCCAACGTCCTGACTTTC. Protein product: CSVEEPEGANVLTF.

This clone was seen only once. The chain links TRBV19 to TRBJ2-7; the match to TRBD1 covers 10 bases. From germline, CDR1 is LNHDA and CDR2 SQIVND (reference sequence). The CDR3 runs to 15 residues. V shed 5 bases, J shed 5 bases, and the junction held 9 bases outside the gene matches. This CDR3 reads CASSPGQGPVDEQYF. The CDR3 bases are TGTGCCAGTAGTCCGGGACAGGGGCCTGTGGACGAGCAGTACTTC.